This T cell receptor (beta chain) came from a study of blood T cell repertoires in COVID-19. Study-level information: There were acute and convalescent COVID-19 samples, and they came from the United States, Italy and Spain. PBMCs, B-cell-depleted T cells, or T cells provided the cDNA or gDNA that made up the material.

As handled by the study authors: Amplification of reference gene primers was used by the study to estimate nucleated cell counts. Generated by immunoSEQ multiplex PCR, the TCRdb table keeps only in-frame clones and is missing some. V and J calls and clone size are as listed in that table; D and trimming were resolved from the DNA. Here the sample spans around 100,000 clones, approximately 89% being singletons. CDR3 size: 13 residues. J lost 3 bases, V lost 6 bases, and 4 bases had no gene match. CDR1 is MNHEY and CDR2 is SVGAGI in the germline V gene. The source is a woman older than 75 in a cohort sampled during active COVID-19. What was sequenced was peripheral blood. The V call is TRBV6-5, the J call TRBJ1-2; 7 bases map to TRBD1. This chain's CDR3 is CASRRQGDYGYTF. CDR3 sequence (DNA): TGTGCCAGCAGGAGACAGGGTGACTATGGCTACACCTTC.